The source of this TCR beta chain is a study of T-cell reconstitution after alpha-beta-depleted transplantation in children. Study findings and constraints: Reportedly, alpha-beta T cells present about two months post-transplant originated from several hundred expanded clones of graft origin. One year after transplant, T-cell counts and diversity came mostly from newly produced T cells. Elevated TCRbeta diversity at day 60 was traced, in some patients, to surviving recipient T cells and thymic progenitors.

Regarding this clonotype: The target antigen is unknown.

Preparation of the TCRbeta library used unique molecular identifiers. TCRdb itself ran the PCR reads through MiXCR, one entry per CDR3 protein. The repertoire holds about 900,000 distinct CDR3 sequences, with under 30% as singletons. The sample here was PBMCs, mostly from graft donor cells, taken 360 days after TCRalphabeta/CD19-depleted stem cell transplant. The clonotype comes from a boy younger than two who had a stem cell transplant for SCID, so the T cells may come from the graft donor.

CDR3 in DNA: TGTGCCAGCAGCCAAGATTTGGTTTCAGAGACCCAGTACTTC. It codes for CASSQDLVSETQYF. The gene calls are TRBV4-2 and TRBJ2-5, with D unclear. The CDR3 sequence is 14 residues long. Trimming left V 0 bases short and J 4 bases short, with 9 bases between. Germline V gene sequence: CDR1 LGHNA, CDR2 YNFKEQ.